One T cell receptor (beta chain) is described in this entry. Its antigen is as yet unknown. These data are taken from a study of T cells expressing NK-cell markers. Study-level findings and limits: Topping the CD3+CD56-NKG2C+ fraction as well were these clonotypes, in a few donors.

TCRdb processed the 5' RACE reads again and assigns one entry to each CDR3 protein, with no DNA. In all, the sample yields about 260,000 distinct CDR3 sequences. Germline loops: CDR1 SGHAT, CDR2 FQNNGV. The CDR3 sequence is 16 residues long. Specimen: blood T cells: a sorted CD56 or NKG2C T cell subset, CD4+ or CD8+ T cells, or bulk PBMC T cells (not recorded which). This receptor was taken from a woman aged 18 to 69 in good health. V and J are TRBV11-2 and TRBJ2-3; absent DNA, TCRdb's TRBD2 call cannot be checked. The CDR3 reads CASSPELAGGLHTQYF.